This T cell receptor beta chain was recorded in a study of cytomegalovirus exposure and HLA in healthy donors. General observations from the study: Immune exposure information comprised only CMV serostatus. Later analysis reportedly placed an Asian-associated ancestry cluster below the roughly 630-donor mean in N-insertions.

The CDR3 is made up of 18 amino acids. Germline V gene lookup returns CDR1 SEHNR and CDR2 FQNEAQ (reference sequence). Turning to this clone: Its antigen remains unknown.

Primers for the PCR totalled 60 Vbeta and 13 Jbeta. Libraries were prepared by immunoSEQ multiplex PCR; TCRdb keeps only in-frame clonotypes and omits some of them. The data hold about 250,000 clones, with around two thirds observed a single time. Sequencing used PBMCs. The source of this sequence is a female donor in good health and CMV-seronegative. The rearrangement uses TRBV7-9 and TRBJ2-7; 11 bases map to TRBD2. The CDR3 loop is CSIIGAPGLAGVSYEQYF. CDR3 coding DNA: TGTTCCATCATAGGGGCTCCTGGACTAGCGGGCGTCTCCTACGAGCAGTACTTC.